The source of this TCR beta chain is a study of graft-versus-host responses after intestinal transplantation (dated by TCRdb to about 2021). With respect to the entire study: Recipients received multivisceral, liver-intestinal, or isolated intestinal transplants. The cohort enrolled fewer than 25 intestinal transplant recipients including one retransplant, and a few patients lacking pretransplant specimens were excluded. Bulk TCR-beta CDR3 sequencing was used to track graft-versus-host and host-versus-graft alloreactive T cell clones in the graft, circulation and bone marrow after intestinal transplantation. To identify alloreactive clones, pre-transplant mixed lymphocyte reaction products were sequenced and then compared with unstimulated pre-transplant donor and recipient T cells. Anti-thymocyte globulin induction was given to all recipients, followed by maintenance tacrolimus and steroids for 3 to 4 years. Rather than being sequenced by the commercial service, samples from a few later patients were sequenced in-house on an Illumina MiSeq and processed with MiXCR. Donor T cell macrochimerism was defined as a peak of at least 4% donor T cells among recipient peripheral blood mononuclear cells. The paper as a whole reports these results and caveats: The relatively low number and heterogeneity of intestinal transplant patients limited the conclusions. GvH clones were detected in recipient bone marrow, and some of these GvH clones were observed earlier in ileal mucosa or blood, consistent with an intestinal mucosal origin. High GvH to HvG T cell clonal ratios were observed in the allografts of patients with donor T cell macrochimerism. Early after transplant, declines in HvG clones were associated with peak levels of circulating GvH clones.

A word on this clone: Its antigen is unknown. Base quality data are lacking; no much larger clone is found one base away.

Preparation of the library involved the immunoSEQ multiplex PCR assay. For most patients, genomic DNA was isolated using the Qiagen DNeasy Blood and Tissue Kit and was shipped frozen to Adaptive Biotechnologies for TCR sequencing. For most patients, genomic DNA was subjected to high-throughput TCR-beta CDR3 sequencing by Adaptive Biotechnologies. From the authors' description of their analysis: Adaptive's ImmunoSEQ software was the source of the TCR sequencing data for 18 patients, while three other patients were processed with MiXCR and VDJtools. To correct CD4 versus CD8 sorting errors, sequences present in both subsets at a frequency ratio below 5:1 were removed. CDR3 nucleotide sequences shared between donor and recipient were removed because their origin could not be assigned. To count as alloreactive, a clone needed at least 2-fold expansion over unstimulated cells and a minimum CFSE-low frequency of 0.002% (template counts) or 0.001% (read counts). A clone was considered mappable if detected in the sequenced pre-transplant spleen, lymph node, or MLR CFSE-low populations of the donor or recipient. Cumulative frequency of alloreactive clones was calculated as a percentage of all sequences weighted by copy number. Not all clones reach the TCRdb copy of this immuneACCESS table, which keeps in-frame sequences only. Checked studies attribute under half of the gap to unresolved V genes and leave the rest unexplained. Clone size and the V and J calls come from that table; the DNA yielded D and trimming. Present in this sample are around 90,000 clones, roughly 90% of which were seen just once. The top ten constitute 0.3% to 0.35% of the sample.

In light of the paper, this sample's time point label describes: cells obtained before transplantation from donor or recipient. CD3+CD4+ and CD3+CD8+ populations were FACS-sorted from unstimulated pre-transplant donor and recipient cells taken from spleen or lymph nodes. Compared with germline, V lacks 2 bases and J lacks 2 bases; bases without a gene match: 5. The germline V gene sets CDR1 to SGHTA and CDR2 to FQGTGA. The CDR3 contains 16 residues, cysteine and phenylalanine counted. Only the CDR3 DNA stays, 48 bases, in frame from base 1. Sequences were derived from unstimulated CD4+ T cells sorted from spleen or lymph node cells, sampled before intestinal transplant. This receptor chain uses TRBV7-3 and TRBJ2-3, with 9 middle bases fitting TRBD2. The sequence derives from a human donor who received an intestinal transplant. The DNA is as follows: TGTGCCAGCAGCTTAGGGCTAGCGGGAATCACAGATACGCAGTATTTT. The resulting protein is CASSLGLAGITDTQYF. Beyond the CDR3, the reference TRBV7-3 and TRBJ2-3 genes provide the residues; the full variable domain reads: GAGVSQTPSNKVTEKGKYVELRCDPISGHTALYWYRQSLGQGPEFLIYFQGTGAADDSGLPNDRFFAVRPEGSVSTLKIQRTERGDSAVYLCASSLGLAGITDTQYFGPGTRLTVL.